Listed here are 32 T cell receptor beta chains from one sample, sequenced in a study of cytomegalovirus exposure and HLA in healthy donors. Sequencing was performed with immunoSEQ multiplex PCR; in TCRdb, only in-frame clones are kept and a portion is missing. The table records 110,000 or so clones, about 88% of them present only once. The sequencing input was PBMCs. These receptors all stem from a woman under 30 in good health and CMV-seropositive.

Here the CDR3 reads CASSQGGTLLFEQYF. CDR3 sequence (DNA): TGCGCCAGCAGCCAAGGGGGGACATTACTCTTCGAGCAGTACTTC. The chain joins TRBV4-1 to TRBJ2-7, with a weak D call TRBD1 (6 bases). Germline-derived CDR1 and CDR2 are MGHRA and YSYEKL. V was shortened by 1 base and J by 6 bases, with 16 bases between the two germline ends. CDR3 size: 15 residues.

This clone was seen once. The chain combines TRBV29-1 with TRBJ2-7; D is undetermined. CDR1 is SQVTM, CDR2 ANQGSEA, per germline. The CDR3 is made up of 12 amino acids. V lost 6 bases and J lost 1, with 10 bases in between. Written as DNA, the CDR3 is TGCAGCGTCCGTAAATATTCCTACGAGCAGTACTTC. Translated: CSVRKYSYEQYF.

The chain uses TRBV28 and TRBJ1-2, with no clear D. CDR3 length equals 13 residues. CDR1 is MDHEN and CDR2 is SYDVKM in the germline V gene. V was clipped by 3 bases and J by 4 bases, with 9 bases between them. CDR3 DNA: TGTGCCAGCAGTTTTGAGGGCCCCTATGGCTACACCTTC. It specifies CASSFEGPYGYTF.

This clone appeared a few times. CDR3 protein: CASSKLGQPQHF. The CDR3 coding sequence is TGTGCCAGTAGTAAACTCGGTCAGCCCCAGCATTTT. The chain employs TRBV19 and TRBJ1-5; no clear D gene. This CDR3 is 12 amino acids long. Germline V gene sequence: CDR1 LNHDA, CDR2 SQIVND (reference sequence). V dropped 4 bases and J dropped 6 bases, with 7 bases sitting between them.

The V gene is TRBV6-4, the J gene TRBJ1-6, with 7 bases matching TRBD1. The CDR3 has 13 amino acids. In germline, CDR1 is MRHNA, CDR2 SNTAGT. V lost 3 bases, J lost 8 bases, and 1 base stayed unmatched. The CDR3: CASSEQGHSPLHF. DNA of the CDR3: TGTGCCAGCAGTGAACAGGGGCATTCACCCCTCCACTTT.

This chain joins TRBV5-1 and TRBJ2-2; 7 bases agree with TRBD2. The CDR3 spans 15 residues. The germline V gene encodes CDR1 SGHRS and CDR2 YFSETQ. Germline trimming cut 4 bases from V and 5 bases from J; bases unmatched to any gene: 8. The CDR3 DNA sequence: TGCGCCAGCAGCCCCGCCTCGGGAGGTACCGGGGAGCTGTTTTTT. Translation gives CASSPASGGTGELFF.

J is TRBJ2-7 and V is TRBV7-9; 11 positions agree with TRBD2. Trimming took 5 bases from V and 4 from J; bases not matched to a gene: 13. CDR3 length: 17 amino acids. Germline lookup yields CDR1 SEHNR and CDR2 FQNEAQ (reference sequence). The CDR3 DNA reads as TGTGCCAGCAGCCACGGACTAGCGGGTTCCCCCTCTTACGAGCAGTACTTC. Translation: CASSHGLAGSPSYEQYF.

The chain employs TRBV5-1 and TRBJ1-1; D is possibly TRBD1 (5 bases). Germline V lookup: CDR1 SGHRS, CDR2 YFSETQ. The CDR3 spans 15 residues. V lost 0 bases and J 2 bases, leaving 11 bases between the germline ends. CDR3 in amino acids: CASSLGTGLNTEAFF. DNA of the CDR3: TGCGCCAGCAGCTTGGGAACAGGCTTAAACACTGAAGCTTTCTTT. The variable domain in full, completed from reference TRBV5-1 and TRBJ1-1, reads KAGVTQTPRYLIKTRGQQVTLSCSPISGHRSVSWYQQTPGQGLQFLFEYFSETQRNKGNFPGRFSGRQFSNSRSEMNVSTLELGDSALYLCASSLGTGLNTEAFFGQGTRLTVV.

The chain carries TRBV6-5 and TRBJ1-5; D perhaps matches TRBD1 (5 bases). The germline CDR1 and CDR2 sequences are MNHEY and SVGAGI. This CDR3 has 15 residues. Trimming took off 4 bases at V and 7 bases at J, with 17 bases between the two ends. In DNA, the CDR3 is TGTGCCAGCAGTTCGCAGGGTATCCTAGGGCAGCCCCAGCATTTT. Translating gives CASSSQGILGQPQHF.

The V call is TRBV11-2, the J call TRBJ2-7; D uncertain. The CDR3 length is 11 residues. Germline-derived CDR1 and CDR2 are SGHAT and FQNNGV. The CDR3 bases are TGTGCTTCCCAACACGGGTACGAGCAGTACTTC. Its translation: CASQHGYEQYF. The full variable domain, rest sourced from reference TRBV11-2 and TRBJ2-7, is EAGVAQSPRYKIIEKRQSVAFWCNPISGHATLYWYQQILGQGPKLLIQFQNNGVVDDSQLPKDRFSAERLKGVDSTLKIQPAKLEDSAVYLCASQHGYEQYFGPGTRLTVT.

The V call is TRBV10-3, the J call TRBJ1-2; a weak D match, TRBD1 (5 bases). V shed 11 bases and J shed 4 bases, with 11 bases lying between them. The length of the CDR3 is 11 residues. Germline lookup yields CDR1 ENHRY and CDR2 SYGVKD. The DNA for the CDR3 is TGTGCCTCCGGGGGTGGCTATGGCTACACCTTC. It translates to CASGGGYGYTF.

This clone has a handful of counts. This sequence joins TRBV28 and TRBJ1-2, with 7 nucleotides matching TRBD1. CDR1 and CDR2 (germline): MDHEN, SYDVKM. V trimming: 1 base; J trimming: 8 bases; junction bases outside the gene matches: 4. This CDR3 comprises 13 residues. CDR3 amino acids: CASSLSGGFGYTF. The DNA of the CDR3 is TGTGCCAGCAGTTTATCAGGGGGTTTCGGCTACACCTTC.

CDR3 region: CASSLSLGLAGGNEQFF. DNA of the CDR3: TGTGCCAGCAGTTTATCATTAGGGCTAGCGGGGGGCAATGAGCAGTTCTTC. This chain joins TRBV27 and TRBJ2-1; 11 bases are a match to TRBD2. Germline loops: CDR1 MNHEY, CDR2 SMNVEV (reference sequence). With V trimmed by 0 bases and J by 6 bases, 7 bases remained unmatched. The length of the CDR3 is 17 residues.

The rearrangement joins TRBV5-1 to TRBJ2-3; D is perhaps TRBD2 (6 bases). Trimming removed 0 bases at V and 4 bases at J, with 12 bases between. This CDR3 has 15 residues. Germline CDR1 and CDR2: SGHRS and YFSETQ. Here the CDR3 reads CASSLDLAKPDTQYF. The CDR3 coding sequence is TGCGCCAGCAGCTTGGATCTAGCGAAGCCAGATACGCAGTATTTT.

J is TRBJ1-5 and V is TRBV25-1; D uncertain. Trimming stripped 4 bases from V and 0 bases from J, with 7 bases between. Germline loops: CDR1 MGHDK, CDR2 SYGVNS. There are 14 residues in the CDR3. CDR3 DNA sequence: TGTGCCAGCAGTGGAGATTTTAGCAATCAGCCCCAGCATTTT. Its translation: CASSGDFSNQPQHF.

The chain couples TRBV28 to TRBJ2-3, with a tentative D call TRBD1 (6 bases). The CDR3 loop spans 12 amino acids. Trimming removed 3 bases at V and 5 bases at J, with 6 bases between. The germline CDR1 and CDR2 sequences are MDHEN and SYDVKM. The CDR3 spells CASSLTGDTQYF. The CDR3, as DNA: TGTGCCAGCAGTTTGACAGGAGATACGCAGTATTTT.

This chain joins TRBV19 and TRBJ1-3; D call uncertain. The V and J ends lost 3 bases and 0 bases respectively, with 15 bases between them. In germline, CDR1 is LNHDA, CDR2 SQIVND (reference sequence). The CDR3 spans 17 residues. CDR3 loop: CASSISRNRASGNTIYF. The CDR3 DNA sequence: TGTGCCAGTAGTATCAGTCGGAACAGAGCCTCTGGAAACACCATATATTTT.

On this clone: Other DNA sequences of this sample code for an identical CDR3. The CDR3 DNA reads TGTGCCAGCTCACCCCGGGACACCTACAATGAGCAGTTCTTC. This gives the protein CASSPRDTYNEQFF. The chain uses TRBV18 and TRBJ2-1, with D maybe TRBD1 (6 bases). The CDR3 spans 14 residues. V was clipped by 3 bases and J by 2 bases, with 8 bases between them. Germline lookup yields CDR1 KGHSH and CDR2 LQKENI.

The rearrangement uses TRBV6-1 and TRBJ2-7; D remains ambiguous. The germline gives CDR1 MNHNS, CDR2 SASEGT. The CDR3 is 14 residues long. V lost 5 bases and J 0 bases, leaving 11 bases between the germline ends. DNA of the CDR3: TGTGCCAGCAGTAAAGTGACATCCTCCTACGAGCAGTACTTC. This gives the protein CASSKVTSSYEQYF.

The CDR3 DNA is TGTGCCAGCAGTGGCGGGGCGGGTGCGGAGACCCAGTACTTC. Translating gives CASSGGAGAETQYF. The genes are TRBV9 and TRBJ2-5, with D possibly TRBD2 on 6 matching bases. CDR1 is SGDLS and CDR2 is YYNGEE in the germline V gene. This CDR3 contains 14 residues. V was trimmed by 5 bases and J by 5 bases, leaving 16 bases between them.

A single count supports this clone. The rearrangement joins TRBV11-2 to TRBJ2-2, with a possible D match to TRBD2 (5 bases). Trimming pared 1 base from V and 3 bases from J, leaving 6 bases between. CDR1 SGHAT and CDR2 FQNNGV come from the germline V gene. The CDR3 consists of 14 residues. CDR3 DNA: TGTGCCAGCAGCTTAGCGGGATACACCGGGGAGCTGTTTTTT. Encoded protein: CASSLAGYTGELFF.

This chain links TRBV10-3 with TRBJ1-1; perhaps TRBD1 as D (5 bases). CDR1 is ENHRY and CDR2 is SYGVKD in the germline V gene. V lost 2 bases to trimming and J lost 4 bases, with 8 bases between them. The length of the CDR3 is 13 residues. In DNA, the CDR3 is TGTGCCATCAGTGAGGTGGGGGGCACTGAAGCTTTCTTT. This gives the protein CAISEVGGTEAFF.

The rearrangement uses TRBV11-2 and TRBJ2-4; 8 nucleotides align to TRBD2. J gave up 0 bases and V 5 bases, and 12 bases lay outside the gene matches. Germline CDR1 and CDR2: SGHAT and FQNNGV. The CDR3 is 18 amino acids. CDR3 in DNA: TGTGCCAGCAGCCCCCAGATGGTAGCGGGACCAGCCAAAAACATTCAGTACTTC. Translated, it gives CASSPQMVAGPAKNIQYF. Full variable domain (rest looked up from reference TRBV11-2 and TRBJ2-4): EAGVAQSPRYKIIEKRQSVAFWCNPISGHATLYWYQQILGQGPKLLIQFQNNGVVDDSQLPKDRFSAERLKGVDSTLKIQPAKLEDSAVYLCASSPQMVAGPAKNIQYFGAGTRLSVL.

The chain recombines TRBV27 with TRBJ1-2; 8 positions agree with TRBD1. The CDR3 length is 16 residues. After removal of 5 bases from V and 11 bases from J, the junction contained 19 bases not matched to a gene. Germline lookup yields CDR1 MNHEY and CDR2 SMNVEV (reference sequence). This CDR3 reads CASSDGIRGQGGRYTF. CDR3 in DNA: TGTGCCAGCAGTGACGGGATACGCGGACAGGGAGGAAGGTACACCTTC.

DNA for the CDR3: TGTGCCAGCAGTTTCGGGATACAAGAGACCCAGTACTTC. The encoded protein is CASSFGIQETQYF. The chain carries TRBV25-1 and TRBJ2-5; a possible D gene is TRBD2 (5 bases). The CDR3 runs 13 residues. V lost 5 bases to trimming and J lost 2 bases, with 9 bases between them. The germline gives CDR1 MGHDK, CDR2 SYGVNS.

The CDR3 loop is CASSPLVEAFF. The CDR3 DNA is TGTGCCAGCAGCCCCCTAGTAGAAGCTTTCTTT. The V call is TRBV5-6, the J call TRBJ1-1; D is ambiguous. The CDR3 is 11 amino acids. Germline-derived CDR1 and CDR2 are SGHDT and YYEEEE. The germline V and J ends were trimmed by 4 bases and 8 bases, with 9 bases remaining between them. Variable domain in full (rest from reference TRBV5-6 and TRBJ1-1): DAGVTQSPTHLIKTRGQQVTLRCSPKSGHDTVSWYQQALGQGPQFIFQYYEEEERQRGNFPDRFSGHQFPNYSSELNVNALLLGDSALYLCASSPLVEAFFGQGTRLTVV.

The chain joins TRBV28 to TRBJ2-7, with 8 nucleotides matching TRBD2. This CDR3 region has 14 residues. Germline loops: CDR1 MDHEN, CDR2 SYDVKM. With 5 bases clipped from V and 6 bases from J, the junction kept 9 bases outside the gene matches. The DNA for the CDR3 is TGTGCCAGCAGTCCCCAGCGGGAGTTTAGCGAGCAGTACTTC. Translated: CASSPQREFSEQYF. Filled out from reference TRBV28 and TRBJ2-7, the complete variable domain reads DVKVTQSSRYLVKRTGEKVFLECVQDMDHENMFWYRQDPGLGLRLIYFSYDVKMKEKGDIPEGYSVSREKKERFSLILESASTNQTSMYLCASSPQREFSEQYFGPGTRLTVT.

The chain combines TRBV4-1 with TRBJ1-3, with no clear D. Trimming pared 1 base from V and 8 bases from J, leaving 21 bases between. This CDR3 is built from 17 residues. Germline V gives CDR1 MGHRA, CDR2 YSYEKL. The DNA of the CDR3 is TGCGCCAGCAGCCAAGTACCCGGGGTGATAACCCGCGACACCATATATTTT. Residues: CASSQVPGVITRDTIYF.

The V call is TRBV7-2, the J call TRBJ2-7; D may be TRBD2 (6 bases). The V end was cut by 3 bases, the J end by 2 bases, with 14 bases between. The CDR3 totals 15 residues. Germline V CDR1 and CDR2: SGHTA, FQGNSA. DNA of the CDR3: TGTGCCAGCAGCTTGCCCCGGGACTCAGCCTACGAGCAGTACTTC. This codes for CASSLPRDSAYEQYF.

The V call is TRBV27, the J call TRBJ2-7, with 13 bases fitting TRBD2. Per the germline V gene, CDR1 is MNHEY and CDR2 is SMNVEV (reference sequence). With V trimmed by 10 bases and J by 0 bases, 12 bases remained unmatched. This CDR3 spans 17 amino acids. The CDR3: CATTGLAGARSSYEQYF. The CDR3 nucleotides are TGTGCCACCACTGGACTAGCGGGGGCTAGGAGCTCCTACGAGCAGTACTTC.

The V and J genes are TRBV6-1 and TRBJ2-7; 8 bases are shared with TRBD2. Germline CDR1 and CDR2: MNHNS and SASEGT. The CDR3 is 13 residues long. V shed 6 bases and J 3 bases; nucleotides not matched to a gene: 4. DNA of the CDR3: TGTGCCAGCAGCCGGGGGGGGCTCTACGAGCAGTACTTC. This gives the protein CASSRGGLYEQYF.

The chain has TRBV5-1 and TRBJ2-7; TRBD1 might be the D (5 bases). The CDR3 runs to 18 residues. Germline CDR1 reads SGHRS; CDR2 reads YFSETQ. Trimming cost V 0 bases and J 0 bases, with 19 bases left between them. The CDR3 region is CASSLAGFRVASSYEQYF. DNA of the CDR3: TGCGCCAGCAGCTTGGCCGGCTTCAGGGTTGCGAGCTCCTACGAGCAGTACTTC.